Described below is a single T cell receptor beta chain sequence and its context. The CDR3 is 12 residues long. CDR1 is MNHNS and CDR2 is SASEGT in the germline V gene. The germline V and J ends were trimmed by 2 bases and 5 bases, with 6 bases remaining between them. As handled by the study authors: Researchers report that nucleated cell counts were estimated from reference gene primer amplification. Only in-frame clones appear in the TCRdb table, and some are missing; sequencing was by immunoSEQ multiplex PCR. V and J calls and clone size are given by that table; D and trimming were obtained from the DNA. The table has around 200,000 clones, more than 85% seen once; the top ten hold less than 3%. This entry comes from a study of blood T cell repertoires in COVID-19.

Material: peripheral blood. This receptor was taken from a man in his forties with active or convalescent COVID-19. The genes are TRBV6-1 and TRBJ2-5; D gene unclear. The CDR3 loop is CASSEQRETQYF. The CDR3 DNA reads TGTGCCAGCAGTGAACAGAGGGAGACCCAGTACTTC.